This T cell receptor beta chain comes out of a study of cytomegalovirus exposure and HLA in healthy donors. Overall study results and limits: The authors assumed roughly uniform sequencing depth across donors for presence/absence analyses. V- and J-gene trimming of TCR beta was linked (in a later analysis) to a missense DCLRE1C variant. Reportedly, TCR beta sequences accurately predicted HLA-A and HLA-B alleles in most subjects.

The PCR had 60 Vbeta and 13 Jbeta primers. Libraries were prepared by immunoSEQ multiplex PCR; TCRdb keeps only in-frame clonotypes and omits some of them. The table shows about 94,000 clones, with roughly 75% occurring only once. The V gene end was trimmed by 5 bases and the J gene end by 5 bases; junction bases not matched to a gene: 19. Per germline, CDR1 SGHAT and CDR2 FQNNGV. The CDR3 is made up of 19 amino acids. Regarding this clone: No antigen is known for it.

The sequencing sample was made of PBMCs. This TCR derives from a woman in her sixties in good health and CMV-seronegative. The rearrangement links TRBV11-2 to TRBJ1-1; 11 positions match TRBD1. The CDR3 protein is CASSDIDRTGGVRLTEAFF. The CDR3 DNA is TGTGCCAGCAGCGATATAGATCGGACAGGGGGCGTTAGGTTGACTGAAGCTTTCTTT.